This paragraph reports one T cell receptor beta chain. Antigen: not known. Unique molecular identifiers featured in how the TCRbeta library was prepared. Via MiXCR, TCRdb re-called the PCR reads, giving one row per CDR3 protein. Among 600,000 or so distinct CDR3 sequences listed, approximately 22% were seen once. Trimming stripped 5 bases from V and 0 bases from J, with 11 bases between. Germline V CDR1 and CDR2: SGHAT, FQNNGV. The CDR3 totals 15 residues. This record belongs to a study of T-cell reconstitution after alpha-beta-depleted transplantation in children. Study results and limitations: Several hundred expanded graft clones reportedly gave rise to the alpha-beta T cells present about two months after transplant. T cells produced anew were the main source of T-cell counts and diversity one year after transplant.

This sample comprised PBMCs, mostly from graft donor cells, obtained 360 days after TCRalphabeta/CD19-depleted stem cell transplant. V is TRBV11-2 and J is TRBJ2-1; D may be TRBD1 (6 bases). The sequence was obtained from a boy younger than two who had a stem cell transplant for acute myeloid leukemia, so the T cells may come from the graft donor. The CDR3 DNA reads TGTGCCAGCAGCCCGGACAGTCCCTCCTACAATGAGCAGTTCTTC. The encoded protein is CASSPDSPSYNEQFF.